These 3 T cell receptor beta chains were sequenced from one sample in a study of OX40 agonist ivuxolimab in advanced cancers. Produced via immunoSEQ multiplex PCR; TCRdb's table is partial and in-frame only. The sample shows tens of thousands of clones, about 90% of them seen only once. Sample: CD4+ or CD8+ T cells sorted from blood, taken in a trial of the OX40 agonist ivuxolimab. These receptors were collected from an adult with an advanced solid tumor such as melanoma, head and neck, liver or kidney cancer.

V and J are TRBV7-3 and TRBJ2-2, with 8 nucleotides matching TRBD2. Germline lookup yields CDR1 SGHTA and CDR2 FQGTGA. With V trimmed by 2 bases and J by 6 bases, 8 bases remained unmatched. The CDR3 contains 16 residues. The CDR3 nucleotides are TGTGCCAGCAGCTTACGGGGCGGGAGGCTTGCCGGGGAGCTGTTTTTT. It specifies CASSLRGGRLAGELFF.

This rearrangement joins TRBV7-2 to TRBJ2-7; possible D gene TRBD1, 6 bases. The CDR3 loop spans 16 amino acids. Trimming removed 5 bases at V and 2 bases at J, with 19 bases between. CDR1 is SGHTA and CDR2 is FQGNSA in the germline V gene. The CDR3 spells CASSRRGTPGPYEQYF. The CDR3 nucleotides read TGTGCCAGCAGCCGTAGGGGGACACCCGGGCCCTACGAGCAGTACTTC.

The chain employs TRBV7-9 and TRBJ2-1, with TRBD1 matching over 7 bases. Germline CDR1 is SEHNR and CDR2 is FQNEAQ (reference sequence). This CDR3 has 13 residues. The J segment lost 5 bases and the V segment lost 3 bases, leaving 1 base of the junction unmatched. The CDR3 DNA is TGTGCCAGCAGCTTGGGACAGAACAATGAGCAGTTCTTC. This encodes CASSLGQNNEQFF.